This T cell receptor (beta chain) was obtained from a study of regulatory T cells in long-lasting Graves disease (dated by TCRdb to about 2021). At the level of the whole study: Persistent Graves' disease was defined as antithyroid drug treatment for over 5 years with persistently positive TSH receptor autoantibodies. Persistent Graves' disease patients were compared with newly diagnosed Graves' disease patients by peripheral blood TCR sequencing and RNA sequencing. On average, persistent Graves' disease patients in the clinical cohort had been on antithyroid drugs for around ten years. The study took place in China and was registered as a clinical trial. TCR sequencing covered 13 persistent and roughly 20 newly diagnosed Graves' disease patients, some 33 samples in total. What the research found in general, with its limitations: The authors noted that the small sample size was a limitation that may lower accuracy. Patients with persistent disease shared more public clonotypes (around 2,500) than newly diagnosed patients did (roughly 970). Persistent Graves' disease patients showed lower TCR Shannon entropy and fewer highly expanded clones than newly diagnosed patients, suggesting clonal expansion. Only the TCR beta chain was sequenced and analyzed. The study examined only peripheral blood because the primary lesion, thyroid tissue, could not be accessed.

Many counts were recorded for this clonotype. It has no known antigen specificity. Base qualities are not at hand, and no much larger clone is one base apart. Library method: multiplex PCR. This sample was sequenced with an Illumina HiSeq 4000. To build TCR beta libraries, CDR3 regions were amplified by Arm-PCR using iRepertoire HTBI primers. Before sequencing, the PCR products went through gel purification. The authors' pipeline ran thus. A total of around 66 TRBV and more than twelve TRBJ segments were identified across samples and were used for gene usage analysis of CDR3 amino acid clonotypes. Filtered high-quality paired reads were merged into contigs using COPE and FqMerger. BLAST was used to align contigs to the IMGT TRBV, TRBD and TRBJ reference genes, and CDR3 was defined following IMGT. Clonotypes above 0.1% frequency were classified as highly expanded clones. Shannon entropy served as the measure of repertoire diversity, while the Gini coefficient captured V-J evenness. Public clonotypes were defined as clonotypes shared by more than one individual. TCRdb cleaned the public reads at Q25 with fastp, built clones with MiXCR and kept in-frame beta chains. Rows with a matching CDR3 protein are joined into one entry that keeps the most common DNA and genes. The V and J calls here are based on TCRdb, not the publication. The sample table lists around 460,000 distinct CDR3 sequences, 20% to 25% of them with a count of one. About 6.6% of the sample comes from the top ten.

The sample's time point, from its label and the paper: persistent/refractory GD, antithyroid drugs over 5 years with positive TRAb. For both TCR sequencing and RNA sequencing, RNA was extracted from PBMCs in TRIzol. The diagnosis of Graves' disease was made according to American Thyroid Association guidelines. The patients came from an endocrinology department in Xi'an, China. Each patient gave 8.5 to 9.5 milliliters of peripheral blood, collected in an EDTA anticoagulant tube. Ficoll Paque Plus density gradient separation was used to isolate PBMCs, and no additional T cell sorting was done. An Agilent 2100 Bioanalyzer and agarose gel were used to check RNA quality, and a NanoDrop 2000 was used to measure RNA concentration. The sequence was collected from a female donor with Graves disease. Sequencing used peripheral blood mononuclear cells (PBMCs), obtained when the disease was refractory, from a patient treated with antithyroid drugs.

The CDR3 protein: CASSRTSGEGTQYF. In nucleotides, the sequence is TGTGCCAGTAGTCGGACTAGCGGGGAGGGGACCCAGTACTTC. Recombination joined TRBV19 with TRBJ2-5; 12 bases in the middle match TRBD2. V lost 5 bases and J lost 7 bases, and the count of bases not matched to a germline gene is 5. Reading from cysteine to phenylalanine, the CDR3 counts 14 amino acids. Solely the CDR3 DNA is kept, with 42 bases framed from the first base. CDR1 and CDR2 (LNHDA, SQIVND) derive from the germline V gene (reference sequence).